This T cell receptor beta chain was identified during a study of blood T cell repertoires in COVID-19. Across the whole study: There were acute and convalescent COVID-19 samples, and they came from the United States, Italy and Spain. T cells, B-cell-depleted T cells, or PBMCs provided the cDNA or gDNA that served as material.

With 5 bases removed from V and 5 bases from J, the gap between germline ends came to 15 bases. Per germline, CDR1 SGHTA and CDR2 FQGNSA. The CDR3 has 14 amino acids. Profiled with immunoSEQ multiplex PCR; TCRdb holds only in-frame clones, not every one. The sample yields roughly 100,000 clones, about 81% seen once. The chain has TRBV7-2 and TRBJ1-1; TRBD1 might be the D (5 bases). This TCR was recovered from a man between 60 and 70 years old with acute or convalescent COVID-19. Specimen: peripheral blood. CDR3 sequence reads: CASSPGGGRTEAFF. DNA of the CDR3: TGTGCCAGCAGCCCTGGGGGGGGAAGGACTGAAGCTTTCTTT.